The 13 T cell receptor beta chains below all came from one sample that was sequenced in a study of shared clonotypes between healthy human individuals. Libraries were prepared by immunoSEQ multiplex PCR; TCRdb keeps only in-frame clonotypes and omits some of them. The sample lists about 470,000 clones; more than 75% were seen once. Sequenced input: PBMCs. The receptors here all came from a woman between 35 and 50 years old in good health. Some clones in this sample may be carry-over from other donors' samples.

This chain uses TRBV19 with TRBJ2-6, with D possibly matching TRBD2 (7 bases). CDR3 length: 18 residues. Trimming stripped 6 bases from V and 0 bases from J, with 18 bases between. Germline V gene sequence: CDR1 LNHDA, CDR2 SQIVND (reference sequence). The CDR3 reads CASSYGGPTASGANVLTF. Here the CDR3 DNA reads TGTGCCAGTAGCTACGGGGGGCCCACCGCCTCTGGGGCCAACGTCCTGACTTTC.

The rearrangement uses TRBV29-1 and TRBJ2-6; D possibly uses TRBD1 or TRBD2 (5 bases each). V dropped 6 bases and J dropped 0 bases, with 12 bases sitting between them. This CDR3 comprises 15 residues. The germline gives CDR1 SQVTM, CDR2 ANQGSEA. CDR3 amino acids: CSVRDGFSGANVLTF. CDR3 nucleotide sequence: TGCAGCGTGAGGGACGGATTCTCTGGGGCCAACGTCCTGACTTTC.

The CDR3 sequence: CASSPRTGGISYNEQFF. CDR3 coding DNA: TGTGCCAGCTCACCACGGACAGGGGGCATCTCCTACAATGAGCAGTTCTTC. V and J are TRBV18 and TRBJ2-1; TRBD1 aligns across 11 bases. Germline V gene data show CDR1 as KGHSH and CDR2 as LQKENI. This CDR3 spans 17 amino acids. J lost 0 bases, V lost 1 base, and 2 bases had no gene match.

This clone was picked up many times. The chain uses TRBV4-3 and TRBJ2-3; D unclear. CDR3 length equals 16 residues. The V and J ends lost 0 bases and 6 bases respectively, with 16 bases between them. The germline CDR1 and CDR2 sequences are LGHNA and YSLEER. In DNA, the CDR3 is TGCGCCAGCAGCCAAGAAGGCAGGAGTCTAATTGATACGCAGTATTTT. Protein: CASSQEGRSLIDTQYF.

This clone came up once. The CDR3, as DNA: TGTGCCTGGAAAGGGGCGGCGGGGGAGCTGTTTTTT. It is translated as CAWKGAAGELFF. The chain joins TRBV30 to TRBJ2-2, with D tentatively TRBD1 (5 bases). The CDR3 runs 12 residues. Germline V lookup: CDR1 GTSNPN, CDR2 SVGIG (reference sequence). The V end was cut by 4 bases, the J end by 8 bases, with 11 bases between.

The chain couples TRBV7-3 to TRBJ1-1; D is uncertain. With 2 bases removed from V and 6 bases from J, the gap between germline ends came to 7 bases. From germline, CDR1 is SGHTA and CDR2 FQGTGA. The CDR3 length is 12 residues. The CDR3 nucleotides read TGTGCCAGCAGCTTACCTGGGGCTGAAGCTTTCTTT. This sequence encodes CASSLPGAEAFF.

The chain's CDR3 is CASSAPAGGPSEQFF. In DNA form, the CDR3 reads TGTGCCAGCAGTGCACCGGCGGGAGGGCCGAGTGAGCAGTTCTTC. The chain employs TRBV6-1 and TRBJ2-1; 9 positions match TRBD2. J gave up 9 bases and V 4 bases, and 10 bases lay outside the gene matches. CDR3 length: 15 residues. Germline-derived CDR1 and CDR2 are MNHNS and SASEGT.

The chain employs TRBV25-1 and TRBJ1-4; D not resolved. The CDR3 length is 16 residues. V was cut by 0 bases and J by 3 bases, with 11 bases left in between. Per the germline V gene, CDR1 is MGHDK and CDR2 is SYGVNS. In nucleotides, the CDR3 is TGTGCCAGCAGTGAATACAAGACCCAGTCTAATGAAAAACTGTTTTTT. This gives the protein CASSEYKTQSNEKLFF.

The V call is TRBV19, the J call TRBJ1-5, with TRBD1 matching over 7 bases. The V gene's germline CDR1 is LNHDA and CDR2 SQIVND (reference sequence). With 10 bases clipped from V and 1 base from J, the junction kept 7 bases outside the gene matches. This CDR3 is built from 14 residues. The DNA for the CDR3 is TGTGCCACCACGGACAGGTGGAGCAATCAGCCCCAGCATTTT. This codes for CATTDRWSNQPQHF.

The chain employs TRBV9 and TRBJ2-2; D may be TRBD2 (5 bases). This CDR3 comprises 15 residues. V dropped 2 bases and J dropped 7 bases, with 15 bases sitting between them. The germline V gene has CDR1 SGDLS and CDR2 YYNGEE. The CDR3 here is CASSVLAQLNGELFF. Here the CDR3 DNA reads TGTGCCAGCAGCGTCCTAGCCCAACTGAACGGGGAGCTGTTTTTT. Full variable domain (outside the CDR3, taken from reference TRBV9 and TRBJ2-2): DSGVTQTPKHLITATGQRVTLRCSPRSGDLSVYWYQQSLDQGLQFLIQYYNGEERAKGNILERFSAQQFPDLHSELNLSSLELGDSALYFCASSVLAQLNGELFFGEGSRLTVL.

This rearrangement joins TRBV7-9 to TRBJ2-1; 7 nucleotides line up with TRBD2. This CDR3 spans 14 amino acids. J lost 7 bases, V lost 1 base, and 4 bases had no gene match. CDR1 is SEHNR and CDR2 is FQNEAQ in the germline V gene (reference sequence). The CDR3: CASSLVGGNNEQFF. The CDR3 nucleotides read TGTGCCAGCAGCTTAGTGGGGGGGAATAATGAGCAGTTCTTC.

Here the CDR3 DNA reads TGTGCCAGCCAAGGGCCTCTCGTGGCTAATGAAAAACTGTTTTTT. Translating gives CASQGPLVANEKLFF. This rearrangement joins TRBV28 to TRBJ1-4, with D uncertain. CDR1 MDHEN and CDR2 SYDVKM come from the germline V gene. Trimming took off 8 bases at V and 3 bases at J, with 16 bases between the two ends. The length of the CDR3 is 15 residues. Together with reference TRBV28 and TRBJ1-4, the CDR3 gives the full variable domain: DVKVTQSSRYLVKRTGEKVFLECVQDMDHENMFWYRQDPGLGLRLIYFSYDVKMKEKGDIPEGYSVSREKKERFSLILESASTNQTSMYLCASQGPLVANEKLFFGSGTQLSVL.

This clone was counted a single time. The CDR3 DNA reads as TGTGCCAGCAGCTCACTTGGGATTGGTGGGGACAGGAGCTCCTACGAGCAGTACTTC. Protein product: CASSSLGIGGDRSSYEQYF. J is TRBJ2-7 and V is TRBV11-2, with TRBD1 identical over 8 bases. V lost 4 bases to trimming and J lost 0 bases; unmatched junction nucleotides: 17. This CDR3 comprises 19 residues. Per germline, CDR1 SGHAT and CDR2 FQNNGV.